Presented here are 27 T cell receptor beta chains from one specimen sequenced in a study of vaccination effects on CD4 cells after COVID-19. Profiled with immunoSEQ multiplex PCR; TCRdb holds only in-frame clones, not every one. The sample holds about 46,000 clones, 65% to 75% seen once. Before sequencing took place, the ViraFEST assay used viral peptide pools to expand antigen-specific CD4+ T cells. Isolation of CD4+ T cells took place after 10 days of culture. Every participant took two doses of the BNT162b2 or mRNA-1273 vaccine. Their antigen targets remain unknown. Material: CD4+ T cells from PBMCs cultured with HCoV-OC43 spike peptides, obtained after COVID-19 vaccination. Noted subset: HCoV-OC43 spike overlapping peptide pool stimulation. These receptors were obtained from a human donor who received a COVID-19 vaccine.

This clone was counted between two and nine times. This chain connects TRBV18 to TRBJ2-7; no definite D call. Trimming stripped 6 bases from V and 2 bases from J, with 14 bases between. Germline V gene lookup returns CDR1 KGHSH and CDR2 LQKENI. This CDR3 is 14 amino acids long. The CDR3, as DNA: TGTGCCAGCTCCCCGGAGACGGTTACCTACGAGCAGTACTTC. Its protein product is CASSPETVTYEQYF.

The rearrangement uses TRBV6-6 and TRBJ1-1, with unresolved D. The CDR3 has 13 amino acids. Germline CDR1 MNHNY, CDR2 SVGAGI (reference sequence). The germline V and J ends were trimmed by 3 bases and 0 bases, with 5 bases remaining between them. The CDR3, as DNA: TGTGCCAGCAGTTATAGGATGAACACTGAAGCTTTCTTT. Translating gives CASSYRMNTEAFF.

J is TRBJ1-1 and V is TRBV4-1; a weak D match, TRBD1 (5 bases). CDR3 length: 14 amino acids. The ends were cut back, 4 bases at V and 11 bases at J, with 20 bases in the middle. Germline lookup yields CDR1 MGHRA and CDR2 YSYEKL. This CDR3 reads CASSRAWKGDGAFF. CDR3 DNA sequence: TGCGCCAGCAGCCGAGCCTGGAAAGGGGACGGGGCTTTCTTT.

The V and J genes are TRBV27 and TRBJ1-2, with D maybe TRBD1 (5 bases). Trimming removed 2 bases from V and 2 bases from J, with 6 bases in between. Germline values: CDR1 MNHEY, CDR2 SMNVEV (reference sequence). This CDR3 spans 13 amino acids. The CDR3 loop is CASSLRGNYGYTF. CDR3 nucleotides: TGTGCCAGCAGTTTACGGGGGAACTATGGCTACACCTTC.

This rearrangement joins TRBV6-6 to TRBJ2-7; a possible D gene is TRBD1 (5 bases). The CDR3 is 15 amino acids. Trimming cost V 0 bases and J 4 bases, with 13 bases left between them. The germline gives CDR1 MNHNY, CDR2 SVGAGI (reference sequence). The DNA of the CDR3 is TGTGCCAGCAGTTACTCAGTAGGGGTTCAGTACGAGCAGTACTTC. Translated, it gives CASSYSVGVQYEQYF.

The rearrangement links TRBV10-1 to TRBJ2-7; a possible D gene is TRBD2 (7 bases). CDR1 is WNHNN, CDR2 SYGVQD, per germline (reference sequence). Trimming shortened V by 0 bases and J by 10 bases, and 10 bases separated the two germline ends. This CDR3 region has 12 residues. CDR3 sequence: CASSESGGGQYF. In nucleotides, the CDR3 is TGCGCCAGCAGTGAGTCGGGAGGGGGTCAGTACTTC.

A few counts support this clone. V usage is TRBV19 and J usage is TRBJ1-5, with TRBD1 matching over 7 bases. Germline V lookup: CDR1 LNHDA, CDR2 SQIVND (reference sequence). J was trimmed by 4 bases and V by 6 bases; bases with no gene match: 9. The CDR3 consists of 15 residues. This CDR3 reads CASRRDRIQNQPQHF. CDR3 in DNA: TGTGCCAGTAGACGGGACAGAATACAAAATCAGCCCCAGCATTTT.

The V call is TRBV6-5, the J call TRBJ2-7; the D gene is possibly TRBD1 (6 bases). The V and J ends lost 6 bases and 5 bases respectively, with 17 bases between them. Germline-derived CDR1 and CDR2 are MNHEY and SVGAGI. This CDR3 has 14 amino acids. CDR3 in DNA: TGTGCCAGCAGCAAACAAAATACAGGGAACGAGCAGTACTTC. This codes for CASSKQNTGNEQYF.

This clone has a handful of counts. The V gene is TRBV7-9, the J gene TRBJ2-7; D may be TRBD2 (6 bases). The germline CDR1 and CDR2 sequences are SEHNR and FQNEAQ (reference sequence). The CDR3 sequence is 13 residues long. The ends were cut back, 3 bases at V and 4 bases at J, with 10 bases in the middle. For the CDR3, the DNA is TGTGCCAGCAGCTTTGCCGGGGGATACGAGCAGTACTTC. It yields the protein CASSFAGGYEQYF.

The genes are TRBV10-1 and TRBJ2-1; 11 positions agree with TRBD2. V dropped 2 bases and J dropped 6; count of bases not matched to a gene: 12. The CDR3 extends over 18 amino acids. Germline V gene lookup returns CDR1 WNHNN and CDR2 SYGVQD (reference sequence). The CDR3 loop reads CASSESWLAGGGGNEQFF. CDR3 nucleotides: TGCGCCAGCAGTGAGAGTTGGCTAGCGGGAGGTGGTGGCAATGAGCAGTTCTTC.

This rearrangement joins TRBV11-2 to TRBJ1-5; 8 nucleotides match TRBD1. The J segment lost 7 bases and the V segment lost 0 bases, leaving 17 bases of the junction unmatched. This CDR3 comprises 19 residues. Germline CDR1 reads SGHAT; CDR2 reads FQNNGV. The CDR3 region is CASSLERLQGTGGRQPQHF. CDR3 DNA: TGTGCCAGCAGCTTAGAACGATTACAAGGGACAGGTGGCAGGCAGCCCCAGCATTTT.

This sequence joins TRBV18 and TRBJ2-5; D ambiguous. There are 14 residues in the CDR3. Germline CDR1 and CDR2: KGHSH and LQKENI. Trimming took 4 bases from V and 2 from J, leaving 11 bases between them. The CDR3 DNA reads TGTGCCAGCTCACGTTCAACAGAGCAAGAGACCCAGTACTTC. Translation gives CASSRSTEQETQYF.

The chain combines TRBV30 with TRBJ1-5; D is uncertain. V was pared by 2 bases and J by 7 bases, with 12 bases between. This CDR3 has 13 amino acids. Germline CDR1 reads GTSNPN; CDR2 reads SVGIG (reference sequence). As DNA, the CDR3 is TGTGCCTGGAGTCAAGGCCCCGCACAGCCCCAGCATTTT. Translation: CAWSQGPAQPQHF.

The chain recombines TRBV6-6 with TRBJ1-2, with TRBD1 matching 7 bases. From germline, CDR1 is MNHNY and CDR2 SVGAGI (reference sequence). This CDR3 region has 15 residues. The junction had 9 bases not matched to a gene; V was cut back by 6 bases and J by 2 bases. In nucleotides, the CDR3 is TGTGCCAGCAGCTCACCCGGACAGGCCAACTATGGCTACACCTTC. Residues: CASSSPGQANYGYTF.

This rearrangement joins TRBV6-1 to TRBJ1-2; D ambiguous. Germline V lookup: CDR1 MNHNS, CDR2 SASEGT. This CDR3 region has 18 residues. The V and J ends lost 1 base and 2 bases respectively, with 20 bases between them. The CDR3 sequence is CASSEVRDGQATNYGYTF. CDR3 coding DNA: TGTGCCAGCAGTGAAGTAAGAGACGGTCAGGCGACAAACTATGGCTACACCTTC.

The chain links TRBV5-5 to TRBJ2-4; the match to TRBD1 covers 7 bases. Germline loops: CDR1 SGHKS, CDR2 YYEKEE (reference sequence). J was trimmed by 10 bases and V by 0 bases; bases with no gene match: 4. CDR3 size: 13 residues. CDR3 nucleotides: TGTGCCAGCAGCTTGGCCGGGACAGAGATTCAGTACTTC. This sequence encodes CASSLAGTEIQYF.

V gene TRBV7-9 combines with J gene TRBJ1-5; D is perhaps TRBD1 (5 bases). The CDR3 covers 15 residues. Trimming took 5 bases from V and 7 from J, leaving 18 bases between them. Germline assignment: CDR1 SEHNR and CDR2 FQNEAQ (reference sequence). CDR3 residues: CASSRGPIVNQPQHF. The CDR3 DNA reads as TGTGCCAGCAGCCGGGGCCCTATAGTCAACCAGCCCCAGCATTTT.

The chain couples TRBV3-1 (or the pseudogene TRBV3-2) to TRBJ2-2; D perhaps matches TRBD2 (5 bases). V dropped 3 bases and J dropped 7 bases, with 18 bases sitting between them. Germline V gene data show CDR1 as LGHDT and CDR2 as YNNKEL (reference sequence). The CDR3 has 16 amino acids. CDR3 in DNA: TGTGCCAGCAGCCAGCTGCTTGGCCGCGCGGGCGGGGAGCTGTTTTTT. It codes for CASSQLLGRAGGELFF.

Comments on this clone: One end of the junction is discordant with germline, which a read error may explain. The chain carries TRBV6-5 and TRBJ2-5, with D uncertain. The germline gives CDR1 MNHEY, CDR2 SVGAGI. The CDR3 length is 14 residues. CDR3 protein: CASSNSAEKETQYF. For the CDR3, the DNA is TGTGCCAGCAGTAACTCTGCGGAAAAAGAGACCCAGTACTTC.

The genes are TRBV30 and TRBJ1-2; TRBD1 aligns across 7 bases. CDR1 is GTSNPN and CDR2 is SVGIG in the germline V gene (reference sequence). Trimming removed 3 bases from V and 4 bases from J; junction bases left unmatched: 5. This CDR3 contains 13 residues. This CDR3 reads CAWRGQTIYGYTF. The CDR3 DNA sequence: TGTGCCTGGAGGGGACAGACCATCTATGGCTACACCTTC.

V and J are TRBV10-2 and TRBJ1-5; D is unresolved. Germline values: CDR1 WSHSY, CDR2 SAAADI. The V end lost 6 bases, the J end lost 3 bases, and 9 bases lay between the germline ends. The CDR3 extends over 13 amino acids. This CDR3 reads CASRLQLNQPQHF. As DNA, the CDR3 is TGCGCCAGCAGACTCCAACTCAATCAGCCCCAGCATTTT.

The rearrangement links TRBV18 to TRBJ2-5, with D perhaps TRBD2 (6 bases). The germline V gene has CDR1 KGHSH and CDR2 LQKENI. Trimming took off 7 bases at V and 1 base at J, with 16 bases between the two ends. This CDR3 is 15 amino acids long. The CDR3 spells CASCPPGGAQETQYF. CDR3 nucleotide sequence: TGTGCCAGCTGCCCCCCGGGCGGGGCCCAAGAGACCCAGTACTTC.

The chain carries TRBV9 and TRBJ1-1, with D tentatively TRBD1 (5 bases). Germline values: CDR1 SGDLS, CDR2 YYNGEE. The CDR3 is 16 amino acids. The V end lost 6 bases, the J end lost 5 bases, and 23 bases lay between the germline ends. CDR3 residues: CASTPGSGTAITEAFF. The CDR3 DNA is TGTGCCAGCACTCCGGGTTCGGGGACCGCTATAACTGAAGCTTTCTTT.

The genes are TRBV11-2 and TRBJ2-3; 9 bases match TRBD1. In germline, CDR1 is SGHAT, CDR2 FQNNGV. The CDR3 length is 16 residues. V shed 0 bases, J shed 0 bases, and the junction held 1 base outside the gene matches. CDR3 in amino acids: CASSLDGQGSTDTQYF. DNA of the CDR3: TGTGCCAGCAGCTTAGACGGACAGGGGAGCACAGATACGCAGTATTTT.

The chain recombines TRBV14 with TRBJ1-2; D may be TRBD1 (5 bases). Germline V lookup: CDR1 SGHDN, CDR2 FVKESK. The CDR3 consists of 14 residues. V gave up 0 bases and J gave up 4 bases, with 9 bases separating them. The CDR3, as DNA: TGTGCCAGCAGCCAAGATCTGGGGGGCTATGGCTACACCTTC. Translated, it gives CASSQDLGGYGYTF. Full variable domain (missing parts from reference TRBV14 and TRBJ1-2): EAGVTQFPSHSVIEKGQTVTLRCDPISGHDNLYWYRRVMGKEIKFLLHFVKESKQDESGMPNNRFLAERTGGTYSTLKVQPAELEDSGVYFCASSQDLGGYGYTFGSGTRLTVV.

This chain joins TRBV27 and TRBJ2-7; 12 bases fit TRBD2. The CDR3 is made up of 15 amino acids. Trimming at V came to 5 bases and at J to 5 bases, leaving 7 bases not matched to a gene. Germline V gives CDR1 MNHEY, CDR2 SMNVEV (reference sequence). CDR3 in amino acids: CASSAWTSGNHEQYF. Written as DNA, the CDR3 is TGTGCCAGCAGTGCATGGACTAGCGGGAATCACGAGCAGTACTTC.

The count of this clone is one. This chain connects TRBV6-5 to TRBJ2-3; 10 nucleotides agree with TRBD2. The CDR3 runs 15 residues. From germline, CDR1 is MNHEY and CDR2 SVGAGI. The V gene end was trimmed by 6 bases and the J gene end by 2 bases; junction bases not matched to a gene: 5. The CDR3 spells CASRIAGGPTDTQYF. CDR3 in DNA: TGTGCCAGCAGAATAGCGGGAGGTCCCACAGATACGCAGTATTTT.